These T cell receptor beta chains were read from a single sample in a study of CD8 T cells in ankylosing spondylitis. Using its own MiXCR run on the 5' RACE reads, TCRdb lists one record per CDR3 protein. The table has around 230,000 distinct CDR3 sequences, 8% to 9.5% seen once; the top ten hold about 6.5%. Input material: blood, either unsorted or a sorted T cell fraction (not recorded which). Every receptor here comes from a male donor with ankylosing spondylitis or in good health (not recorded which). Each CDR3 is given without its conserved first and last residue.

v_call: TRBV7-3
j_call: TRBJ2-1
cdr3_aa: ASSLIGEGRHNEQF

v_call: TRBV14
j_call: TRBJ2-3
cdr3_aa: ASSRGTPTDTQY

v_call: TRBV20-1
j_call: TRBJ2-7
cdr3_aa: SAREAEFPYEQY

v_call: TRBV12-3/TRBV12-4
j_call: TRBJ2-5
cdr3_aa: ASSPPMETQY

v_call: TRBV25-1
j_call: TRBJ2-3
cdr3_aa: ASSVRLDDTQY

v_call: TRBV11-1
j_call: TRBJ2-1
cdr3_aa: ASSSPTTLAGGPGDEQF

v_call: TRBV20-1
j_call: TRBJ1-4
cdr3_aa: SARPGDRGQEKLF

v_call: TRBV7-2
j_call: TRBJ1-2
cdr3_aa: ASSLGQRSGYT

v_call: TRBV12-3/TRBV12-4
j_call: TRBJ2-3
cdr3_aa: ASVTGTLPDTQY

v_call: TRBV10-2
j_call: TRBJ2-7
cdr3_aa: ASSPNLAGVSYEQY

v_call: TRBV5-1
j_call: TRBJ2-6
cdr3_aa: ASSARGFSGSGANVLT

v_call: TRBV7-2
j_call: TRBJ1-2
cdr3_aa: ASSLTLQGYT

v_call: TRBV4-1
j_call: TRBJ2-1
cdr3_aa: ASSQGQVAGVSYNEQF

v_call: TRBV7-2
j_call: TRBJ1-1
cdr3_aa: ASSQVGTPDTEAF

v_call: TRBV7-2
j_call: TRBJ2-1
cdr3_aa: ASSLAASGRREQF

v_call: TRBV6-2/TRBV6-3
j_call: TRBJ2-7
cdr3_aa: ASRPTGRQQY

v_call: TRBV20-1
j_call: TRBJ2-7
cdr3_aa: SARDSQGSSYEQY

v_call: TRBV18
j_call: TRBJ2-7
cdr3_aa: ASSPGNSYEQY

v_call: TRBV19
j_call: TRBJ1-1
cdr3_aa: ASSIVGFQGGAF

v_call: TRBV18
j_call: TRBJ2-3
cdr3_aa: ASSGPFEDTQY

v_call: TRBV24-1
j_call: TRBJ1-6
cdr3_aa: ATSTSGGRNNSPLH

v_call: TRBV7-8
j_call: TRBJ1-1
cdr3_aa: ASSLVGQSNTEAF

v_call: TRBV5-1
j_call: TRBJ1-2
cdr3_aa: ASSSGTGGLGYT

v_call: TRBV20-1
j_call: TRBJ1-1
cdr3_aa: SARRDRRNTEAF

v_call: TRBV20-1
j_call: TRBJ1-5
cdr3_aa: SARVQGVNQPQH

v_call: TRBV7-2
j_call: TRBJ2-5
cdr3_aa: ASSLEVQETQY

v_call: TRBV9
j_call: TRBJ1-2
cdr3_aa: ASSAGHKLRNYGYT

v_call: TRBV29-1
j_call: TRBJ2-1
cdr3_aa: SVEPRGVHTEQF

v_call: TRBV20-1
j_call: TRBJ2-6
cdr3_aa: CVWDRGGSGANVLT

v_call: TRBV6-5
j_call: TRBJ2-3
cdr3_aa: ASSYYLAGGTQY

v_call: TRBV5-5
j_call: TRBJ2-7
cdr3_aa: ASSPGGQASSYEQY

v_call: TRBV20-1
j_call: TRBJ2-5
cdr3_aa: SAWDMWQETQY

v_call: TRBV5-1
j_call: TRBJ2-2
cdr3_aa: ASGPPGTGGIGELF

v_call: TRBV29-1
j_call: TRBJ1-5
cdr3_aa: SAGQGGNQPQH

v_call: TRBV29-1
j_call: TRBJ2-7
cdr3_aa: SVGGLAGEIYEQY

v_call: TRBV28
j_call: TRBJ2-1
cdr3_aa: ASSAGTSGSQGEQF

v_call: TRBV4-1
j_call: TRBJ2-6
cdr3_aa: ASSQSDVSGANVLT

v_call: TRBV20-1
j_call: TRBJ2-5
cdr3_aa: SAQTGLAGDAETQY

v_call: TRBV12-3/TRBV12-4
j_call: TRBJ1-4
cdr3_aa: ASSLRLGLLF

v_call: TRBV20-1
j_call: TRBJ1-1
cdr3_aa: SAREGGLAF

v_call: TRBV20-1
j_call: TRBJ2-1
cdr3_aa: GASDLSSYNEQF

v_call: TRBV7-2
j_call: TRBJ2-7
cdr3_aa: ASSFGGGPSYEQY

v_call: TRBV12-3/TRBV12-4
j_call: TRBJ2-2
cdr3_aa: ASSLRGRPGELF

v_call: TRBV19
j_call: TRBJ2-3
cdr3_aa: ASSIGLATDTQY

v_call: TRBV5-1
j_call: TRBJ2-2
cdr3_aa: ASSHRDRGPGELF

v_call: TRBV4-2
j_call: TRBJ2-2
cdr3_aa: ASSQEARRPNTGELF